This T cell receptor (beta chain) was sequenced in a study of T cells in Graves' hyperthyroidism and ophthalmopathy. This clonotype was found a few times. The antigen is unknown. General study results and limits: Blood held most thyroid clonotypes expanded above 0.001 frequency. A median around 6.4 months before onset, the model predicted ophthalmopathy.

Absence of ophthalmopathy progression within 18 months defined stable Graves' hyperthyroidism. V lost 6 bases, J lost 5 bases, and 14 bases stayed unmatched. Germline CDR1 is MNHNS and CDR2 is SASEGT. This CDR3 spans 17 amino acids. Amplified TCR beta CDR3 regions derived from RNA transcripts. When the TCR CDR3 underwent first-round RT-PCR, the HTBI primer set was used. TCRdb called the multiplex PCR reads again in MiXCR, with one record for every CDR3 protein. The sample shows around 430,000 distinct CDR3 sequences, about 15% of them seen only once. The rearrangement links TRBV6-1 to TRBJ2-5, with 11 bases that match TRBD1. The receptor was derived from a woman in her 30s with Graves' hyperthyroidism. Sequences were obtained from blood. The CDR3 loop reads CASSRTGGAAAHETQYF. CDR3 DNA sequence: TGTGCCAGCAGCCGGACAGGGGGCGCGGCGGCCCACGAGACCCAGTACTTC.